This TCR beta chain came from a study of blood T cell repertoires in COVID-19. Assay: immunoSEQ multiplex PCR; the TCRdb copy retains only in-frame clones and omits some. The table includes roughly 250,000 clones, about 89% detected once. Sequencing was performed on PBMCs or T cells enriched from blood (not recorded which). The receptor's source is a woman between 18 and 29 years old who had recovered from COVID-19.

The CDR3 bases are TGCGCCAGCAGTGAGATGGAGGGGACGTTGGATACGCAGTATTTT. Translation: CASSEMEGTLDTQYF. The V call is TRBV10-1, the J call TRBJ2-3; D possibly corresponds to TRBD2 (6 bases). The CDR3 covers 15 residues. Germline-derived CDR1 and CDR2 are WNHNN and SYGVQD (reference sequence). V was shortened by 2 bases and J by 6 bases, with 15 bases between the two germline ends.